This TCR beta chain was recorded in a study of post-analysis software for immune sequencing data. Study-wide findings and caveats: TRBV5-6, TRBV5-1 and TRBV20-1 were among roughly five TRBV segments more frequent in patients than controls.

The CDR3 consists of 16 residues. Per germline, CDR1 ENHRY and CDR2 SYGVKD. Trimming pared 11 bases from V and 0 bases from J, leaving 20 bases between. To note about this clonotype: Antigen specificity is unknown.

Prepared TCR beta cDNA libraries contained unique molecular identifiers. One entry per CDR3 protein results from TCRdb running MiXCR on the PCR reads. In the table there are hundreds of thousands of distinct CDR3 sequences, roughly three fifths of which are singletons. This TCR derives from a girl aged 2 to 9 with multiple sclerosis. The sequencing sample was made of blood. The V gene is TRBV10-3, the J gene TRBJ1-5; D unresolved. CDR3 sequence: CAFPQAGPNSNQPQHF. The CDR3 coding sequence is TGTGCCTTCCCGCAGGCAGGCCCGAATAGCAATCAGCCCCAGCATTTT.